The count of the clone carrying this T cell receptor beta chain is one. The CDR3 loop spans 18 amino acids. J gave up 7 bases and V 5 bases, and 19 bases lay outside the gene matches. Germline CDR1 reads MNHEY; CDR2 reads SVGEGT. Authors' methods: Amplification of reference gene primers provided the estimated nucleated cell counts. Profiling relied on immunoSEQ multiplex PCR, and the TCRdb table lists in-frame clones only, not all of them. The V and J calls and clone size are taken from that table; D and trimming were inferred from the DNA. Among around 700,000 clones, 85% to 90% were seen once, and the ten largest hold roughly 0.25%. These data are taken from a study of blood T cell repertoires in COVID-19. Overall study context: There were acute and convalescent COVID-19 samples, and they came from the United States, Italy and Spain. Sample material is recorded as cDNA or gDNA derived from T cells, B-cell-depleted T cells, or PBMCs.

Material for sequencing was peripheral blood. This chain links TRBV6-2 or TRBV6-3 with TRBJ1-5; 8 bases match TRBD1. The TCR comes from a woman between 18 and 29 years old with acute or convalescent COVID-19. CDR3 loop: CASSPFPGQVGVGQPQHF. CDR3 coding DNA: TGTGCCAGCAGTCCCTTCCCGGGACAGGTCGGAGTAGGGCAGCCCCAGCATTTT.